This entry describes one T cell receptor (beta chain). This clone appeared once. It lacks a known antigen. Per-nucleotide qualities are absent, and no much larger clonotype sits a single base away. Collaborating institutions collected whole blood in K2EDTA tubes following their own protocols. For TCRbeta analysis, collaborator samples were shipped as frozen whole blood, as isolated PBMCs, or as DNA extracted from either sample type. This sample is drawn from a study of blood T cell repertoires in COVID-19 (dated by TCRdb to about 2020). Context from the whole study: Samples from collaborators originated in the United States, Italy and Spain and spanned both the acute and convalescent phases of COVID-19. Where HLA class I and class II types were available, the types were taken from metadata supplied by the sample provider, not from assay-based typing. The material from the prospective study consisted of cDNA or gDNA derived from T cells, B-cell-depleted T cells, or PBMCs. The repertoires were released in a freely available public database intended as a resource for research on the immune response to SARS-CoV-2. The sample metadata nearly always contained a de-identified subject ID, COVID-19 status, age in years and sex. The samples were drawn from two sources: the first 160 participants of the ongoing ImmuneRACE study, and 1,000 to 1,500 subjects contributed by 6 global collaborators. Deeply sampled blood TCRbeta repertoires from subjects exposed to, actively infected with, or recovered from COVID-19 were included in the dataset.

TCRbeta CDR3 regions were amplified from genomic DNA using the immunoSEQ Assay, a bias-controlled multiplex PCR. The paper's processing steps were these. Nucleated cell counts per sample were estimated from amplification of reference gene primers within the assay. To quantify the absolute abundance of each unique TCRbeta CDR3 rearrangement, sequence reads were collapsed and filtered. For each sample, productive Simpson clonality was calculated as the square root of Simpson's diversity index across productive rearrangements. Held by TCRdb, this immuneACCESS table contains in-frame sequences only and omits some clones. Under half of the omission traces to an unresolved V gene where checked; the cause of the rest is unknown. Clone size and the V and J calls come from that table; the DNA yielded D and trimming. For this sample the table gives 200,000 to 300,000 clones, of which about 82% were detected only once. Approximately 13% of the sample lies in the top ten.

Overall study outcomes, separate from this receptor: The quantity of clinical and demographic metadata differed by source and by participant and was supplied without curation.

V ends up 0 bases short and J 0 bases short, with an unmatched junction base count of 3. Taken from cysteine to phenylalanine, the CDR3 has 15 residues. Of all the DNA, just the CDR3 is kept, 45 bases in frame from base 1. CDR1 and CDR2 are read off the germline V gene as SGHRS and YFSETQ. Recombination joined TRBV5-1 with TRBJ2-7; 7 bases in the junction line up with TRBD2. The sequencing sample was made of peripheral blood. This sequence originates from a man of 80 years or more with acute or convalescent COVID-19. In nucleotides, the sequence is TGCGCCAGCAGCTTGGGAAGCGGGAACTCCTACGAGCAGTACTTC. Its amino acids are CASSLGSGNSYEQYF.